This T cell receptor (beta chain) came from a study of shared clonotypes between healthy human individuals. General observations from the study: Incomplete sequencing of sorted subsets was indicated by rarefaction despite large depth. Generation probabilities of non-shared clonotypes were lower (relative to those shared by all four donors).

Notes on this clone: Antigen specificity is unknown.

Sequencing used immunoSEQ multiplex PCR; TCRdb keeps in-frame clones, though not all of them. The sample gives some 2,000,000 clones, just under 95% of which show up once; 0.9% to 1.4% is in the top ten. CD45RO negativity and positive selection for CCR7 defined naive CD8 cells, a population that excluded terminally differentiated effector memory CD45RA+ cells. The CDR3 consists of 14 residues. With 2 bases removed from V and 1 base from J, the gap between germline ends came to 8 bases. CDR1 and CDR2 from the germline V gene are MNHEY and SMNVEV (reference sequence). This chain uses TRBV27 with TRBJ2-5, with D perhaps assigned TRBD1 or TRBD2 (6 bases each). This receptor was identified in a man aged 18 to 30 in good health. Sequencing was performed on naive CD8+ T cells sorted from blood. In DNA, the CDR3 is TGTGCCAGCAGTTTAGAGGGGGGCCAAGAGACCCAGTACTTC. It codes for CASSLEGGQETQYF.